Below, 20 T cell receptor beta chains from the same sample are listed, as sequenced in a study of EBV T-cell therapy then PD-1 blockade in nasopharyngeal carcinoma. Measured with immunoSEQ multiplex PCR; TCRdb has only the in-frame clones, and not every one. There are about 22,000 clones in the sample; under 90% occur only once, and approximately 25% lies in the top ten. The treatment denotes: AdE1-LMPpoly-expanded autologous EBV-specific T-cell therapy followed by anti-PD-1 nivolumab. No antigen has been identified for these receptors. Sequencing was performed on CD8+ T cells from blood, taken at day -245 from a patient whose treatment included autologous EBV-specific T cells and nivolumab. Source of these receptors: a man aged 40-50 years with nasopharyngeal carcinoma.

This rearrangement joins TRBV2 to TRBJ2-3; TRBD1 matches at 9 bases. The V segment lost 5 bases and the J segment 5 bases; nucleotides outside the gene matches: 5. The CDR3 runs 14 residues. CDR1 is SNHLY and CDR2 is FYNNEI in the germline V gene. CDR3 coding DNA: TGTGCCAGCAGTACCGGACAGGGGATAGATACGCAGTATTTT. It yields the protein CASSTGQGIDTQYF.

This chain links TRBV6-5 with TRBJ1-2, with no clear D. The germline gives CDR1 MNHEY, CDR2 SVGAGI. This CDR3 contains 14 residues. Trimming left V 6 bases short and J 2 bases short, with 13 bases between. CDR3 nucleotides: TGTGCCAGCAGACAGCAGTACTCAAACTATGGCTACACCTTC. Protein: CASRQQYSNYGYTF.

The chain couples TRBV6-4 to TRBJ2-1, with D perhaps TRBD1 or TRBD2 (5 bases each). This CDR3 contains 16 residues. Germline V gives CDR1 MRHNA, CDR2 SNTAGT. Trimming left V 0 bases short and J 5 bases short, with 14 bases between. In DNA form, the CDR3 reads TGTGCCAGCAGTGACTCAGGGCGAGGGGAGAACAATGAGCAGTTCTTC. Residues: CASSDSGRGENNEQFF.

This clone appeared once. This chain connects TRBV6-4 to TRBJ2-3; the D call may be TRBD1 or TRBD2 (6 bases each). Trimming pared 5 bases from V and 4 bases from J, leaving 16 bases between. Germline CDR1 reads MRHNA; CDR2 reads SNTAGT. CDR3 length equals 15 residues. The CDR3, as DNA: TGTGCCAGCAGTAGGGGATTGGGGGGCGCAGATACGCAGTATTTT. This encodes CASSRGLGGADTQYF.

The chain joins TRBV30 to TRBJ1-1; D not certain. Germline V gene data show CDR1 as GTSNPN and CDR2 as SVGIG (reference sequence). The CDR3 is 14 amino acids. V dropped 1 base and J dropped 6 bases, with 15 bases sitting between them. The CDR3, as DNA: TGTGCCTGGAGTGATAGGGAGGTAAACGCTGAAGCTTTCTTT. This sequence encodes CAWSDREVNAEAFF.

A remark on this clone: Other DNA sequences from this sample encode an identical CDR3 as well. This chain links TRBV4-1 with TRBJ2-5, with 9 bases that match TRBD2. The V gene's germline CDR1 is MGHRA and CDR2 YSYEKL. The CDR3 totals 17 residues. Trimming removed 5 bases from V and 2 bases from J; junction bases left unmatched: 12. CDR3 sequence reads: CASSFRGRGGRQETQYF. As DNA, the CDR3 is TGCGCCAGCAGCTTTAGGGGGCGGGGGGGCCGGCAAGAGACCCAGTACTTC.

DNA of the CDR3: TGTGCCAGCAGTTACTCGCCCTACGAGCAGTACTTC. Its protein is CASSYSPYEQYF. This rearrangement joins TRBV6-5 to TRBJ2-7; no firm D call. Germline assignment: CDR1 MNHEY and CDR2 SVGAGI. V was cut by 0 bases and J by 2 bases, with 2 bases left in between. This CDR3 contains 12 residues.

The rearrangement links TRBV7-6 to TRBJ2-2, with 10 bases identical to TRBD2. Germline lookup yields CDR1 SGHVS and CDR2 FNYEAQ. The trim removed 5 bases at V and 1 base at J, leaving 4 bases unmatched. This CDR3 contains 16 residues. CDR3 sequence reads: CASSKPSGGNTGELFF. Here the CDR3 DNA reads TGTGCCAGCAGCAAGCCTAGCGGGGGGAACACCGGGGAGCTGTTTTTT.

The gene calls are TRBV7-9 and TRBJ2-1; 10 bases align to TRBD2. From germline, CDR1 is SEHNR and CDR2 FQNEAQ (reference sequence). The CDR3 totals 15 residues. Trimming at V came to 1 base and at J to 6 bases, leaving 3 bases not matched to a gene. The DNA of the CDR3 is TGTGCCAGCAGCTTAGTAGCGGGGGGTCTCAATGAGCAGTTCTTC. This codes for CASSLVAGGLNEQFF.

The chain uses TRBV7-3 and TRBJ1-1; possible D gene TRBD1, 5 bases. Trimming left V 5 bases short and J 1 base short, with 14 bases between. The length of the CDR3 is 15 residues. The V gene's germline CDR1 is SGHTA and CDR2 FQGTGA. The CDR3 DNA sequence: TGTGCCAGCAGCCCACTCGGGGGGAGGAACACTGAAGCTTTCTTT. Its protein product is CASSPLGGRNTEAFF.

This chain links TRBV19 with TRBJ2-2; TRBD2 is a possible D gene (6 bases). CDR1 and CDR2 (germline): LNHDA, SQIVND (reference sequence). CDR3 length equals 17 residues. V lost 1 base to trimming and J lost 4 bases, with 16 bases between them. CDR3 sequence (DNA): TGTGCCAGTAGTATAGGGGGCGCCTGGAGGGGCACCGGGGAGCTGTTTTTT. Its translation: CASSIGGAWRGTGELFF.

The chain links TRBV7-8 to TRBJ2-7, with D perhaps TRBD1 (6 bases). The germline V gene encodes CDR1 SGHVS and CDR2 FQNEAQ. Deletions cut 4 bases from V and 0 bases from J, with 19 bases between. The CDR3 is 17 amino acids. CDR3 sequence reads: CASSSRAPGEISYEQYF. The CDR3 DNA follows: TGTGCCAGCAGCTCCCGGGCCCCAGGGGAGATCTCCTACGAGCAGTACTTC. Drawing the rest from reference TRBV7-8 and TRBJ2-7, the complete variable domain is GAGVSQSPRYKVAKRGQDVALRCDPISGHVSLFWYQQALGQGPEFLTYFQNEAQLDKSGLPSDRFFAERPEGSVSTLKIQRTQQEDSAVYLCASSSRAPGEISYEQYFGPGTRLTVT.

This chain connects TRBV4-3 to TRBJ2-3; D possibly corresponds to TRBD1 (5 bases). Germline V gives CDR1 LGHNA, CDR2 YSLEER. Trimming stripped 4 bases from V and 2 bases from J, with 10 bases between. The CDR3 has 14 residues. The CDR3 protein is CASSRTGNTDTQYF. The CDR3 bases are TGCGCCAGCAGCCGAACAGGAAACACAGATACGCAGTATTTT.

The chain links TRBV19 to TRBJ1-5; 8 nucleotides align to TRBD1. The ends lost 6 bases at V and 6 bases at J; junction bases unmatched: 7. The CDR3 spans 14 residues. CDR1 LNHDA and CDR2 SQIVND come from the germline V gene (reference sequence). CDR3 sequence reads: CASSQDRGIQPQHF. Here the CDR3 DNA reads TGTGCCAGTAGCCAAGACAGGGGAATTCAGCCCCAGCATTTT.

The chain links TRBV6-6 to TRBJ2-3, with 8 bases lining up with TRBD1. The trim removed 2 bases at V and 1 base at J, leaving 5 bases unmatched. The CDR3 is 16 amino acids. Germline V gene lookup returns CDR1 MNHNY and CDR2 SVGAGI (reference sequence). The CDR3 DNA reads as TGTGCCAGCAGTTACCCTCCGGGACAGGGCACAGATACGCAGTATTTT. Protein product: CASSYPPGQGTDTQYF.

V gene TRBV7-2 combines with J gene TRBJ2-3; 9 positions match TRBD1. There are 18 residues in the CDR3. V shed 4 bases, J shed 0 bases, and the junction held 11 bases outside the gene matches. Germline CDR1 SGHTA, CDR2 FQGNSA. The DNA of the CDR3 is TGTGCCAGCAGCTCCTACAACAGGGGGCGCAGGAGCACAGATACGCAGTATTTT. Protein sequence: CASSSYNRGRRSTDTQYF.

As concerns this clone: A junction end diverges from the germline sequence, so it may reflect a read error. CDR3 sequence reads: CAGSLTHRAGELFF. The CDR3 nucleotides read TGTGCCGGCAGCTTAACCCATAGGGCCGGGGAGCTGTTTTTT. The rearrangement links TRBV7-3 to TRBJ2-2; no definite D call. CDR3 size: 14 residues. Germline V lookup: CDR1 SGHTA, CDR2 FQGTGA.

The rearrangement joins TRBV6-5 to TRBJ2-7; no definite D call. The germline CDR1 and CDR2 sequences are MNHEY and SVGAGI. The V and J ends lost 5 bases and 1 base respectively, with 12 bases between them. The CDR3 loop spans 14 amino acids. The chain's CDR3 is CASSQSGPSYEQYF. CDR3 DNA sequence: TGTGCCAGCAGTCAATCCGGGCCATCCTACGAGCAGTACTTC.

The J gene is TRBJ1-5, the V gene TRBV7-9; D unclear. The CDR3 extends over 15 amino acids. V was shortened by 2 bases and J by 2 bases, with 10 bases between the two germline ends. The V gene's germline CDR1 is SEHNR and CDR2 FQNEAQ (reference sequence). In DNA form, the CDR3 reads TGTGCCAGCAGCTTAACGGCGGCAGGCAATCAGCCCCAGCATTTT. Amino acids: CASSLTAAGNQPQHF.

This chain links TRBV4-1 with TRBJ1-4; possible D gene TRBD1, 5 bases. Trimming stripped 3 bases from V and 8 bases from J, with 13 bases between. Germline V gene lookup returns CDR1 MGHRA and CDR2 YSYEKL. CDR3 length: 14 amino acids. CDR3 sequence reads: CASSQQGVGEKLFF. The CDR3 bases are TGCGCCAGCAGCCAGCAGGGAGTAGGGGAAAAACTGTTTTTT.